The 21 T cell receptor beta chains below come from one sample, sequenced in a study of blood T cells in healthy people across ages. Primed by a sample-barcoded 5' primer and a J-beta primer mix, a second PCR proceeded for 7 to 11 cycles. TCRdb independently ran MiXCR on the 5' RACE reads; one entry per CDR3 protein. Of around 850,000 distinct CDR3 sequences listed, around 36% are singletons. The specimen sequenced was blood. The receptors derive from a man between 18 and 29 years old in good health.

The rearrangement uses TRBV12-3 or TRBV12-4 and TRBJ2-5; possible D gene TRBD1, 5 bases. Trimming took 5 bases from V and 7 from J, leaving 11 bases between them. The CDR3 has 12 amino acids. The CDR3 region has the DNA TGTGCCAGCAGTGTCCCAAGGGGGACCCAGTACTTC. This gives the protein CASSVPRGTQYF.

This clonotype has only a few counts. The CDR3 sequence is CSARIPGASSYEQYF. In DNA form, the CDR3 reads TGCAGTGCTAGAATACCCGGGGCGAGCTCCTACGAGCAGTACTTC. J is TRBJ2-7 and V is TRBV20-1; D is possibly TRBD1 or TRBD2 (5 bases each). The germline CDR1 and CDR2 sequences are DFQATT and SNEGSKA (reference sequence). The CDR3 runs to 15 residues. Trimming shortened V by 2 bases and J by 0 bases, and 14 bases separated the two germline ends.

This chain connects TRBV6-5 to TRBJ2-4, with D unclear. Trimming removed 0 bases at V and 0 bases at J, with 9 bases between. CDR1 is MNHEY and CDR2 is SVGAGI in the germline V gene. The CDR3 extends over 16 amino acids. This CDR3 is CASSYSIGLAKNIQYF. The CDR3 nucleotides read TGTGCCAGCAGTTACTCGATTGGATTAGCCAAAAACATTCAGTACTTC.

This chain uses TRBV20-1 with TRBJ2-3; D remains ambiguous. Germline loops: CDR1 DFQATT, CDR2 SNEGSKA (reference sequence). The CDR3 loop spans 13 amino acids. The V gene lost 2 bases and the J gene lost 3 bases, with 9 bases spanning the gap. CDR3 in amino acids: CSARSWATDTQYF. CDR3 DNA sequence: TGCAGTGCTAGAAGCTGGGCTACAGATACGCAGTATTTT.

This clonotype was counted a single time. Germline is not matched at one junction end, which may reflect a read error. V and J are TRBV5-1 and TRBJ2-5; 9 bases fit TRBD1. The CDR3 has 15 residues. CDR1 and CDR2 from the germline V gene are SGHRS and YFSETQ. CDR3 amino acids: CASSFGTGNGEAQYF. DNA of the CDR3: TGCGCCAGCAGCTTCGGGACAGGGAATGGAGAGGCCCAGTACTTC.

The rearrangement uses TRBV20-1 and TRBJ2-1; TRBD2 is a possible D gene (6 bases). Germline V gene data show CDR1 as DFQATT and CDR2 as SNEGSKA (reference sequence). CDR3 length: 16 residues. Trimming removed 0 bases at V and 6 bases at J, with 18 bases between. CDR3 protein: CSARDLRQGGRNEQFF. The CDR3 nucleotides read TGCAGTGCTAGAGATCTCCGGCAGGGAGGACGCAATGAGCAGTTCTTC.

This clonotype has just a few counts. The rearrangement uses TRBV28 and TRBJ2-7, with 7 nucleotides matching TRBD2. The germline V gene has CDR1 MDHEN and CDR2 SYDVKM. The CDR3 has 15 amino acids. V lost 2 bases to trimming and J lost 0 bases; unmatched junction nucleotides: 4. In DNA, the CDR3 is TGTGCCAGCAGTTTAGCGGGGGTTGACTCCTACGAGCAGTACTTC. It codes for CASSLAGVDSYEQYF.

This clonotype was detected ten times or more. The chain links TRBV2 to TRBJ2-7; 8 bases align to TRBD1. The germline V gene encodes CDR1 SNHLY and CDR2 FYNNEI. Trimming removed 11 bases from V and 4 bases from J; junction bases left unmatched: 10. The CDR3 has 13 residues. CDR3 residues: CAGSGQGSYEQYF. The DNA of the CDR3 is TGTGCCGGAAGCGGACAGGGTAGTTACGAGCAGTACTTC. The full variable domain, completed using reference TRBV2 and TRBJ2-7, is EPEVTQTPSHQVTQMGQEVILRCVPISNHLYFYWYRQILGQKVEFLVSFYNNEISEKSEIFDDQFSVERPDGSNFTLKIRSTKLEDSAMYFCAGSGQGSYEQYFGPGTRLTVT.

The rearrangement links TRBV7-2 to TRBJ1-6, with D tentatively TRBD1 (6 bases). Germline-derived CDR1 and CDR2 are SGHTA and FQGNSA. The germline V and J ends were trimmed by 5 bases and 5 bases, with 16 bases remaining between them. This CDR3 is built from 16 residues. In DNA, the CDR3 is TGTGCCAGCAGCCTCTACCCGGGGGCGAATAATTCACCCCTCCACTTT. Translated: CASSLYPGANNSPLHF.

This clonotype has just a few counts. The chain links TRBV20-1 to TRBJ2-1; TRBD2 aligns across 14 bases. This CDR3 is built from 14 residues. Germline V lookup: CDR1 DFQATT, CDR2 SNEGSKA (reference sequence). Trimming cost V 6 bases and J 5 bases; bases outside gene matches: 3. For the CDR3, the DNA is TGCAGTGCCGGGACTAGCGGGGGTGACAATGAGCAGTTCTTC. Amino acids: CSAGTSGGDNEQFF.

In this sample, this clonotype turned up once. The chain joins TRBV4-2 to TRBJ1-1; weak D call: TRBD1 (5 bases). CDR1 is LGHNA, CDR2 YNFKEQ, per germline. Trimming removed 2 bases at V and 9 bases at J, with 13 bases between. The CDR3 covers 13 residues. The CDR3 sequence: CASSQPGAGKAFF. The CDR3, as DNA: TGTGCCAGCAGCCAACCAGGAGCAGGGAAAGCTTTCTTT.

The gene calls are TRBV9 and TRBJ2-3; 14 positions match TRBD2. The trim removed 3 bases at V and 2 bases at J, leaving 8 bases unmatched. Germline V CDR1 and CDR2: SGDLS, YYNGEE. The CDR3 covers 18 residues. CDR3 in amino acids: CASSAPGLAGGLTDTQYF. The DNA of the CDR3 is TGTGCCAGCAGCGCCCCCGGACTAGCGGGGGGCCTCACAGATACGCAGTATTTT. The full variable domain, completed using reference TRBV9 and TRBJ2-3, is DSGVTQTPKHLITATGQRVTLRCSPRSGDLSVYWYQQSLDQGLQFLIQYYNGEERAKGNILERFSAQQFPDLHSELNLSSLELGDSALYFCASSAPGLAGGLTDTQYFGPGTRLTVL.

This sequence joins TRBV7-6 and TRBJ1-1, with 8 bases fitting TRBD1. This CDR3 spans 14 amino acids. From germline, CDR1 is SGHVS and CDR2 FNYEAQ. V gave up 1 base and J gave up 6 bases; unmatched junction bases: 4. CDR3 residues: CASSLGTGGSEAFF. CDR3 bases: TGTGCCAGCAGCTTAGGAACAGGGGGTTCTGAAGCTTTCTTT. Drawing the rest from reference TRBV7-6 and TRBJ1-1, the complete variable domain is GAGVSQSPRYKVTKRGQDVALRCDPISGHVSLYWYRQALGQGPEFLTYFNYEAQQDKSGLPNDRFSAERPEGSISTLTIQRTEQRDSAMYRCASSLGTGGSEAFFGQGTRLTVV.

The sample holds many counts of this clonotype. This chain joins TRBV7-2 and TRBJ2-4; D possibly corresponds to TRBD2 (5 bases). V was clipped by 2 bases and J by 6 bases, with 20 bases between them. The CDR3 is 17 residues long. Germline CDR1 SGHTA, CDR2 FQGNSA. CDR3 region: CASSLTLAGLGGNIQYF. CDR3 in DNA: TGTGCCAGCAGCTTAACCCTTGCCGGCCTCGGAGGAAACATTCAGTACTTC.

The chain uses TRBV7-2 and TRBJ1-4; D gene ambiguous. CDR3 length: 16 amino acids. The V end lost 5 bases, the J end lost 5 bases, and 18 bases lay between the germline ends. The germline CDR1 and CDR2 sequences are SGHTA and FQGNSA. The CDR3 sequence is CASSQHTGFLNEKLFF. CDR3 DNA: TGTGCCAGCAGCCAGCATACCGGGTTTCTGAATGAAAAACTGTTTTTT. Looking up the rest from reference TRBV7-2 and TRBJ1-4 gives the full variable domain: GAGVSQSPSNKVTEKGKDVELRCDPISGHTALYWYRQSLGQGLEFLIYFQGNSAPDKSGLPSDRFSAERTGGSVSTLTIQRTQQEDSAVYLCASSQHTGFLNEKLFFGSGTQLSVL.

The V gene is TRBV6-2 or TRBV6-3, the J gene TRBJ2-3; 7 positions match TRBD1. The CDR3 length is 14 residues. J gave up 4 bases and V 5 bases, and 6 bases lay outside the gene matches. Per the germline V gene, CDR1 is MNHEY and CDR2 is SVGEGT. CDR3 in DNA: TGTGCCAGCAGTACGACAGGGAACCCAGATACGCAGTATTTT. Encoded protein: CASSTTGNPDTQYF.

The chain has TRBV29-1 and TRBJ1-2, with 7 bases identical to TRBD1. Germline V gene sequence: CDR1 SQVTM, CDR2 ANQGSEA. The CDR3 is 13 residues long. The junction had 8 bases not matched to a gene; V was cut back by 4 bases and J by 6 bases. CDR3 protein: CSVGEEGADGYTF. The CDR3 coding sequence is TGCAGCGTTGGAGAAGAGGGGGCCGATGGCTACACCTTC.

This clonotype occurred a few times. The CDR3 nucleotides are TGCGCCAGCAGCTTGGAGAAGCGGGGGGTAACCACAGATACGCAGTATTTT. This encodes CASSLEKRGVTTDTQYF. The chain is built from TRBV5-1 and TRBJ2-3; 9 bases match TRBD2. The CDR3 consists of 17 residues. CDR1 is SGHRS and CDR2 is YFSETQ in the germline V gene. V lost 0 bases to trimming and J lost 2 bases; unmatched junction nucleotides: 7.

In the case of this clonotype: A much larger clone is a single base away; this may be a read error. The V call is TRBV4-1, the J call TRBJ2-5, with D perhaps TRBD1 (7 bases). CDR1 and CDR2 (germline): MGHRA, YSYEKL. V lost 7 bases to trimming and J lost 11 bases, with 26 bases between them. This CDR3 comprises 15 residues. DNA for the CDR3: TGCGCCAGCATTCCAGAACCAGGGGGGCACAATGAGCAGTACTTC. Its protein is CASIPEPGGHNEQYF.

The chain links TRBV5-6 to TRBJ1-1; TRBD1 agrees at 8 bases. Losses at the gene ends were 4 bases for V and 7 bases for J; bases not matched to a gene: 15. The length of the CDR3 is 16 residues. The germline V gene encodes CDR1 SGHDT and CDR2 YYEEEE. The CDR3 DNA follows: TGTGCCAGCAGCCCCCGGGCAGGGGGCGGCCGGTTTGAAGCTTTCTTT. Protein sequence: CASSPRAGGGRFEAFF.

This clonotype has just a few counts. J is TRBJ1-1 and V is TRBV5-1; D not certain. The V gene lost 0 bases and the J gene lost 1 base, with 7 bases spanning the gap. The CDR3 has 14 amino acids. Looked up from germline, CDR1 is SGHRS and CDR2 is YFSETQ. The CDR3 sequence is CASSLAQENTEAFF. CDR3 in DNA: TGCGCCAGCAGCTTGGCCCAGGAGAACACTGAAGCTTTCTTT.